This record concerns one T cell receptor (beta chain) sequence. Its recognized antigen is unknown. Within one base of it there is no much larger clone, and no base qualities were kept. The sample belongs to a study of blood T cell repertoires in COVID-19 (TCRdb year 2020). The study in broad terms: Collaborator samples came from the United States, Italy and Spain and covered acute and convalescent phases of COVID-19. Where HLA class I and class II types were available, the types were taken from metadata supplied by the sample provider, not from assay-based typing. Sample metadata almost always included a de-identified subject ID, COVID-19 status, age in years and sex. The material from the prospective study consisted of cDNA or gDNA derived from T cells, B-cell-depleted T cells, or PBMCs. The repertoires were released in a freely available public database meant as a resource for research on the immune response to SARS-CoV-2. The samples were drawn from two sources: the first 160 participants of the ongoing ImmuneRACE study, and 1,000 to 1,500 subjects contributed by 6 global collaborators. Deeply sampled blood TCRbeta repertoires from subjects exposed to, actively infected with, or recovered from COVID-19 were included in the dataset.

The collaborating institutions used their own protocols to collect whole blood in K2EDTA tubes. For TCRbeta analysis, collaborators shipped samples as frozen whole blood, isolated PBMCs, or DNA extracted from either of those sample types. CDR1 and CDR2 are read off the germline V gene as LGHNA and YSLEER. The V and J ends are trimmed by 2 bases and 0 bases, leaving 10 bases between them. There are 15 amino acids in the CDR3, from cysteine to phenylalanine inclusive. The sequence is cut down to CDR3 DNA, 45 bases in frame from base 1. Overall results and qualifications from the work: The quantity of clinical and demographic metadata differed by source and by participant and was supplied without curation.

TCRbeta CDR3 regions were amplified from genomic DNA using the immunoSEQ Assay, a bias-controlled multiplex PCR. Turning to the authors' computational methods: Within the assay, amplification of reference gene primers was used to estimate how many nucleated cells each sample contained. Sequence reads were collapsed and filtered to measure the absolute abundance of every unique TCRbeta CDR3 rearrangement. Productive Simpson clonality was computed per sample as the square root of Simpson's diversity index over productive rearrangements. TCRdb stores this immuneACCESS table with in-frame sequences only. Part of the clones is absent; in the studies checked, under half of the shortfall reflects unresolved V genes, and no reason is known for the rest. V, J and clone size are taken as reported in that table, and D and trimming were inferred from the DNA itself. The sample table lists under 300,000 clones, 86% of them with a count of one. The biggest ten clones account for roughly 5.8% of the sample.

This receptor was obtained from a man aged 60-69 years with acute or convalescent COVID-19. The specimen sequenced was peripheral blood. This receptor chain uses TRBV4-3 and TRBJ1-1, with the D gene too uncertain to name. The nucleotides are TGCGCCAGCAGCCAACGCGGAAGCATGAACACTGAAGCTTTCTTT. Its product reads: CASSQRGSMNTEAFF.